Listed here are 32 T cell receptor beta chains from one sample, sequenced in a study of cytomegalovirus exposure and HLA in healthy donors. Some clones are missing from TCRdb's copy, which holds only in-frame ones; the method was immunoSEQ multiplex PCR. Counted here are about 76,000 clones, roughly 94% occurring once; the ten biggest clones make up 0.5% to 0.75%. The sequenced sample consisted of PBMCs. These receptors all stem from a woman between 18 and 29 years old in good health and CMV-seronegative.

CDR3 sequence: CSVELAGGPSSYEQYF. The CDR3 DNA reads TGCAGCGTTGAACTAGCGGGGGGCCCGAGCTCCTACGAGCAGTACTTC. J is TRBJ2-7 and V is TRBV29-1, with 11 bases aligning to TRBD2. Germline trimming cut 2 bases from V and 0 bases from J; bases unmatched to any gene: 6. This CDR3 is built from 16 residues. CDR1 is SQVTM, CDR2 ANQGSEA, per germline.

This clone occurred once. CDR3: CASSPDRKNSPLHF. The CDR3 coding sequence is TGTGCCAGCTCACCCGACAGGAAAAATTCACCCCTCCACTTT. J is TRBJ1-6 and V is TRBV18; a possible D gene is TRBD1 (6 bases). The germline CDR1 and CDR2 sequences are KGHSH and LQKENI. The CDR3 has 14 residues. V lost 3 bases, J lost 7 bases, and 10 bases lay in between.

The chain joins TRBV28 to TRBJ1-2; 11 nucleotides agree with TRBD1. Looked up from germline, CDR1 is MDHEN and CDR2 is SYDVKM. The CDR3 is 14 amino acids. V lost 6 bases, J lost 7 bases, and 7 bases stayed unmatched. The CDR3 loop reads CASRQRTGGFGYTF. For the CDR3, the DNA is TGTGCCAGCAGGCAAAGGACAGGGGGCTTTGGCTACACCTTC.

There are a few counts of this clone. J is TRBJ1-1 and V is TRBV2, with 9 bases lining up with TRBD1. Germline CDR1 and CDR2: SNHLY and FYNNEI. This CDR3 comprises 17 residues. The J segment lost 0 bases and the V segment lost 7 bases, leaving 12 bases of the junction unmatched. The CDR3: CASTIPPGQGMNTEAFF. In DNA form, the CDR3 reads TGTGCCAGCACCATACCCCCGGGACAGGGTATGAACACTGAAGCTTTCTTT. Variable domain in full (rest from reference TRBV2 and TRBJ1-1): EPEVTQTPSHQVTQMGQEVILRCVPISNHLYFYWYRQILGQKVEFLVSFYNNEISEKSEIFDDQFSVERPDGSNFTLKIRSTKLEDSAMYFCASTIPPGQGMNTEAFFGQGTRLTVV.

The CDR3 nucleotides read TGTGCCTGCGGGACAGGGGGGCCTAACTCCATTGAAGCTTTCTTT. Translation gives CACGTGGPNSIEAFF. The J gene is TRBJ1-1, the V gene TRBV30, with 11 nucleotides matching TRBD1. The length of the CDR3 is 15 residues. CDR1 and CDR2 (germline): GTSNPN, SVGIG (reference sequence). V trimming: 6 bases; J trimming: 7 bases; junction bases outside the gene matches: 13.

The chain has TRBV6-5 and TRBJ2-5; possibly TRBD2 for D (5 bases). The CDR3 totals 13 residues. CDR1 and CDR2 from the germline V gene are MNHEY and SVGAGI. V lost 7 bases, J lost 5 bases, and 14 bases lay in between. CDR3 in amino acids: CASMLYGVETQYF. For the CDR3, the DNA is TGTGCCAGCATGCTTTACGGGGTGGAGACCCAGTACTTC.

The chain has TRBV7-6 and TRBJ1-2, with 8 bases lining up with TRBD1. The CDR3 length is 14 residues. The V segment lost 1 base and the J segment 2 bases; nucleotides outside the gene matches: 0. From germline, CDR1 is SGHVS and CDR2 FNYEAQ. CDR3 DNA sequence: TGTGCCAGCAGCTTAGGGACAGGGAACTATGGCTACACCTTC. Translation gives CASSLGTGNYGYTF.

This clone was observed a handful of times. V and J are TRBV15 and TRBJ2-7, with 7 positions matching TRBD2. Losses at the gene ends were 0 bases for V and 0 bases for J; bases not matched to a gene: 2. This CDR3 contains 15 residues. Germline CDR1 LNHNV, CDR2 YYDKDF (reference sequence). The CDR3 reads CATSREAGDSYEQYF. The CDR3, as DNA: TGTGCCACCAGCAGAGAGGCGGGGGACTCCTACGAGCAGTACTTC.

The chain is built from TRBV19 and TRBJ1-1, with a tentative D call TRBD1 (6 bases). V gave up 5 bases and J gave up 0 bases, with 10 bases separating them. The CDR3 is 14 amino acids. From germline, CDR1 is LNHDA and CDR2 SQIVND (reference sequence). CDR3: CASSGQSMNTEAFF. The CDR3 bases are TGTGCCAGTAGTGGACAGTCCATGAACACTGAAGCTTTCTTT.

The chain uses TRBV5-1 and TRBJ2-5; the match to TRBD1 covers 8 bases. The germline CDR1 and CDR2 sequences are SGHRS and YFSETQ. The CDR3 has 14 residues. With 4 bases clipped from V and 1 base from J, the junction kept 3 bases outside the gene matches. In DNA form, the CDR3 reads TGCGCCAGCAGCCCGGGGACAGGCCAAGAGACCCAGTACTTC. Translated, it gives CASSPGTGQETQYF.

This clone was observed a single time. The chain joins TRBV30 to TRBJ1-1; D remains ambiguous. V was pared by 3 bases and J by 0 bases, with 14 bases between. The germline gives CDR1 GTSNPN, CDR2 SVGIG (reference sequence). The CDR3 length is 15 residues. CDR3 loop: CAWRRGGRMNTEAFF. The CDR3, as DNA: TGTGCCTGGAGACGAGGCGGGAGAATGAACACTGAAGCTTTCTTT.

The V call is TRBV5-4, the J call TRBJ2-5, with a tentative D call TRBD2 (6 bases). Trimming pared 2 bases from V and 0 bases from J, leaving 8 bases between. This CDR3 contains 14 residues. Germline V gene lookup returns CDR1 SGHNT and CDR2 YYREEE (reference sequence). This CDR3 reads CASSFGGNQETQYF. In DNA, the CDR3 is TGTGCCAGCAGCTTTGGAGGGAACCAAGAGACCCAGTACTTC. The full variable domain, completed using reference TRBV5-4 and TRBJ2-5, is ETGVTQSPTHLIKTRGQQVTLRCSSQSGHNTVSWYQQALGQGPQFIFQYYREEENGRGNFPPRFSGLQFPNYSSELNVNALELDDSALYLCASSFGGNQETQYFGPGTRLLVL.

CDR3 amino acids: CASSYRVSNTGELFF. The CDR3, as DNA: TGTGCCAGCAGTTACCGCGTGTCGAACACCGGGGAGCTGTTTTTT. V usage is TRBV6-6 and J usage is TRBJ2-2; no clear D gene. This CDR3 region has 15 residues. V lost 2 bases, J lost 0 bases, and 7 bases lay in between. Germline V gene sequence: CDR1 MNHNY, CDR2 SVGAGI (reference sequence).

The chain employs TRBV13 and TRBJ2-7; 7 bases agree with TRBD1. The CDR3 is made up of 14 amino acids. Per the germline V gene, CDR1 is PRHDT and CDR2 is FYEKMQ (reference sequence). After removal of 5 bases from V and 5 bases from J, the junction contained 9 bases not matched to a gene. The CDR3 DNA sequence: TGTGCCAGCAGCACCAGACAGGGTTCCGACGAGCAGTACTTC. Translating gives CASSTRQGSDEQYF. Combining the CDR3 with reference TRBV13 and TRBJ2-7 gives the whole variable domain AAGVIQSPRHLIKEKRETATLKCYPIPRHDTVYWYQQGPGQDPQFLISFYEKMQSDKGSIPDRFSAQQFSDYHSELNMSSLELGDSALYFCASSTRQGSDEQYFGPGTRLTVT.

CDR3 DNA: TGCGCCAGCAGCCAACACGTAGCAGGGGGCCTAGGGGAGCTGTTTTTT. Its protein product is CASSQHVAGGLGELFF. This chain joins TRBV4-1 and TRBJ2-2, with 8 bases that match TRBD1. J gave up 8 bases and V 2 bases, and 10 bases lay outside the gene matches. CDR3 size: 16 residues. Germline assignment: CDR1 MGHRA and CDR2 YSYEKL.

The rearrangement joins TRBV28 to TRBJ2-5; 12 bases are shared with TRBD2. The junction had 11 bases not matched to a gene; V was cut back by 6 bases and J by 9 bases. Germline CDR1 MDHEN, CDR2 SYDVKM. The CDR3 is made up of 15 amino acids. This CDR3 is CASSRGTSGPVAQYF. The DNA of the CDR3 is TGTGCCAGCAGCCGTGGGACTAGCGGGCCCGTGGCCCAGTACTTC.

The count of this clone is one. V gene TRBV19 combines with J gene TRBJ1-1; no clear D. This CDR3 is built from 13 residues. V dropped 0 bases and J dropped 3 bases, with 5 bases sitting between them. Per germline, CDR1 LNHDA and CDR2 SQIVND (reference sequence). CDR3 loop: CASSIERYTEAFF. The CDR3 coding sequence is TGTGCCAGTAGTATAGAACGGTACACTGAAGCTTTCTTT.

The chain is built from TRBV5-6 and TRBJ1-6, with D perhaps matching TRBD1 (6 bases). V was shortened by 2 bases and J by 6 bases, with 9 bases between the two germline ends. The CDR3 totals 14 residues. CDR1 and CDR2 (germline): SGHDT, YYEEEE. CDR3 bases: TGTGCCAGCAGCTTCACAGGGTTTAATTCACCCCTCCACTTT. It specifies CASSFTGFNSPLHF. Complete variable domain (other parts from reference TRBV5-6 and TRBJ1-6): DAGVTQSPTHLIKTRGQQVTLRCSPKSGHDTVSWYQQALGQGPQFIFQYYEEEERQRGNFPDRFSGHQFPNYSSELNVNALLLGDSALYLCASSFTGFNSPLHFGNGTRLTVT.

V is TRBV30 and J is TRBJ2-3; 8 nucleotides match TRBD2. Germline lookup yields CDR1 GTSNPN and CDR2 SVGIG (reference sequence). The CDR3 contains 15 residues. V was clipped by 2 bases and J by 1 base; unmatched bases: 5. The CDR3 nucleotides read TGTGCCTGGAGTTACAGCGGGGGTCGCACAGATACGCAGTATTTT. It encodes CAWSYSGGRTDTQYF. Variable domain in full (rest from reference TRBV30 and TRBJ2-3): SQTIHQWPATLVQPVGSPLSLECTVEGTSNPNLYWYRQAAGRGLQLLFYSVGIGQISSEVPQNLSASRPQDRQFILSSKKLLLSDSGFYLCAWSYSGGRTDTQYFGPGTRLTVL.

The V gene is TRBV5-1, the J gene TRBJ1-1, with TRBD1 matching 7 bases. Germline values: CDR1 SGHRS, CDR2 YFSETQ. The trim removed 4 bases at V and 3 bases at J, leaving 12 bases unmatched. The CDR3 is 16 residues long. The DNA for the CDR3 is TGCGCCAGCAGCACCACAGGGGTTCTTTGGGACACTGAAGCTTTCTTT. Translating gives CASSTTGVLWDTEAFF.

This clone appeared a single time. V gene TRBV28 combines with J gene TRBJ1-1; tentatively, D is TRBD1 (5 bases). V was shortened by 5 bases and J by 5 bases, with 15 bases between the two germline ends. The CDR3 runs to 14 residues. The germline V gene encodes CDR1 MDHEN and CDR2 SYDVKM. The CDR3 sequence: CASSMVGRGTEAFF. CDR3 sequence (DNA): TGTGCCAGCAGTATGGTCGGCCGGGGGACTGAAGCTTTCTTT. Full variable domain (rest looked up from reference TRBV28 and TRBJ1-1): DVKVTQSSRYLVKRTGEKVFLECVQDMDHENMFWYRQDPGLGLRLIYFSYDVKMKEKGDIPEGYSVSREKKERFSLILESASTNQTSMYLCASSMVGRGTEAFFGQGTRLTVV.

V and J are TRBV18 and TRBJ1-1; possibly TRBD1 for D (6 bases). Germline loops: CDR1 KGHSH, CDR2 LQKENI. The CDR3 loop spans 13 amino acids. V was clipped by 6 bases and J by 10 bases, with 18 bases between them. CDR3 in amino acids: CASSPGRGERAFF. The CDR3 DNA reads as TGTGCCAGCTCCCCCGGCAGGGGAGAAAGAGCTTTCTTT.

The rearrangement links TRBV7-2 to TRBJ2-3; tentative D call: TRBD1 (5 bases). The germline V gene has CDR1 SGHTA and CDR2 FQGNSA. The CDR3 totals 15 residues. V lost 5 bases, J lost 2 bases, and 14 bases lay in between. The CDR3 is CASSRWGRATDTQYF. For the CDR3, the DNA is TGTGCCAGCAGCCGGTGGGGCAGGGCCACAGATACGCAGTATTTT.

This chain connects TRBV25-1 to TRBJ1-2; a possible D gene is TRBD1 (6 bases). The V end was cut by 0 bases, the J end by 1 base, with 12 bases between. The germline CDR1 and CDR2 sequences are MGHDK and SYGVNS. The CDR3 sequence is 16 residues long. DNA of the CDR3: TGTGCCAGCAGTGAATATTCCACAGGGAGTAACTATGGCTACACCTTC. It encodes CASSEYSTGSNYGYTF.

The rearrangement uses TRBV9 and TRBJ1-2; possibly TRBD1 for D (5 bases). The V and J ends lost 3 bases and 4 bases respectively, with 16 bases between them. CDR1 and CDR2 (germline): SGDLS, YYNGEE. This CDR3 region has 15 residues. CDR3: CASSEQTVGSYGYTF. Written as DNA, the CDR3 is TGTGCCAGCAGCGAGCAGACAGTCGGGTCCTATGGCTACACCTTC.

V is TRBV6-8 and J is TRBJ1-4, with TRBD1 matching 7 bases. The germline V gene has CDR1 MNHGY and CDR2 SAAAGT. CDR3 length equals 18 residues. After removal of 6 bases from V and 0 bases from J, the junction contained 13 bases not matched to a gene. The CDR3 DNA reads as TGTGCCAGCAGCCCAGACGGACCAGGGGGGACAACTAATGAAAAACTGTTTTTT. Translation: CASSPDGPGGTTNEKLFF.

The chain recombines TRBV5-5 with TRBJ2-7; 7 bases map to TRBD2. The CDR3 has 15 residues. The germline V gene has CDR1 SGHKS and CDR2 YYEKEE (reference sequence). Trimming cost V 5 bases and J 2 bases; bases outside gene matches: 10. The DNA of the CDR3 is TGTGCCAGCAGACCCTGGGGGGGGAGTCCCTACGAGCAGTACTTC. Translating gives CASRPWGGSPYEQYF.

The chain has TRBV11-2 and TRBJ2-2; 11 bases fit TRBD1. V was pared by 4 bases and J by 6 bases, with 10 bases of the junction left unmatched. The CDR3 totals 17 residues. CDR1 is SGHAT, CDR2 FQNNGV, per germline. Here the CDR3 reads CASSSSGTGGWSGELFF. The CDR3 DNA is TGTGCCAGCAGCTCCTCCGGGACAGGGGGGTGGTCCGGGGAGCTGTTTTTT.

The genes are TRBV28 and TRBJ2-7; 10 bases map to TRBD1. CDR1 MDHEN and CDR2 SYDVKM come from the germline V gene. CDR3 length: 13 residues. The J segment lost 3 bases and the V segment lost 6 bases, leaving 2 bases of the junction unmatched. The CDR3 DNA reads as TGTGCCAGCAGCCGGACAGGGGGCTACGAGCAGTACTTC. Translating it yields CASSRTGGYEQYF.

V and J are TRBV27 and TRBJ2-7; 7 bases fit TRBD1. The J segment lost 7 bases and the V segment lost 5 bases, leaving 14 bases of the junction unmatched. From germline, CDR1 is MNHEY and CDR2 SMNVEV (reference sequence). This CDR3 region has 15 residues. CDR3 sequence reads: CASSRADRPAREQYF. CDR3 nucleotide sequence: TGTGCCAGCAGTCGCGCGGACAGGCCTGCCAGGGAGCAGTACTTC.

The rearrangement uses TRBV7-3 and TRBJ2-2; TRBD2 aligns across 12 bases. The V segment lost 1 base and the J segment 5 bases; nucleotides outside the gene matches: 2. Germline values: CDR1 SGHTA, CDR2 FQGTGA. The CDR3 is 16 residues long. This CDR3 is CASSLRLAGVTGELFF. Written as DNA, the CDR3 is TGTGCCAGCAGCTTAAGACTAGCGGGGGTTACCGGGGAGCTGTTTTTT. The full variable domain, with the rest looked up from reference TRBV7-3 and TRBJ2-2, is GAGVSQTPSNKVTEKGKYVELRCDPISGHTALYWYRQSLGQGPEFLIYFQGTGAADDSGLPNDRFFAVRPEGSVSTLKIQRTERGDSAVYLCASSLRLAGVTGELFFGEGSRLTVL.

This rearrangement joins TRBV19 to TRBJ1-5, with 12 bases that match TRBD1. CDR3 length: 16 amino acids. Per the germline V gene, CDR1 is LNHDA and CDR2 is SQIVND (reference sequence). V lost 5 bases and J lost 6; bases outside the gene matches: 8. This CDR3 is CASSPRDRGRGQPQHF. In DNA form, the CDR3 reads TGTGCCAGTAGTCCGAGGGACAGGGGGCGCGGTCAGCCCCAGCATTTT.